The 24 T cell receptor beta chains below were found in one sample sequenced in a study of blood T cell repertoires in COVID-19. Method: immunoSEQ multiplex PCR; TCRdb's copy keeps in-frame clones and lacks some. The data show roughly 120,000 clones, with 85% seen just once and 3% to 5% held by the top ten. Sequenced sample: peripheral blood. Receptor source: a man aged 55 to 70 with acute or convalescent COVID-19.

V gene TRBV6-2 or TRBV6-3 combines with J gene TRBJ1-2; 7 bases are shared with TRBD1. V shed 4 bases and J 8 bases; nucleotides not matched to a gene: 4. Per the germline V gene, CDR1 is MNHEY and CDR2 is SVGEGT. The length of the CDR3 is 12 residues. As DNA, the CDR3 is TGTGCCAGCAGTTCTGGGACAGACGGCTACACCTTC. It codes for CASSSGTDGYTF.

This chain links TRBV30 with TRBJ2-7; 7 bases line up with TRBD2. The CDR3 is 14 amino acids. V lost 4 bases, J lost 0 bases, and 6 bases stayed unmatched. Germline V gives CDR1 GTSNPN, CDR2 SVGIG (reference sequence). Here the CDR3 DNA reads TGTGCCTGGAAAGCGGGGACGATCTCCTACGAGCAGTACTTC. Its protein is CAWKAGTISYEQYF.

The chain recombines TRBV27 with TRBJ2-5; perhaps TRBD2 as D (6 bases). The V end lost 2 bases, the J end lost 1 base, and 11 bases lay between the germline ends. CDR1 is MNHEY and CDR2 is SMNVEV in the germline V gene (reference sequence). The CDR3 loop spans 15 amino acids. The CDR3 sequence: CASSLVAAFQETQYF. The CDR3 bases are TGTGCCAGCAGTTTAGTAGCGGCTTTCCAAGAGACCCAGTACTTC.

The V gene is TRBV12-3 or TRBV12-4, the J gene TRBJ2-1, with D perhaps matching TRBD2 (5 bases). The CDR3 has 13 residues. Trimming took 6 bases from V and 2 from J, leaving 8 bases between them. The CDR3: CASRPGTYNEQFF. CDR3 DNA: TGTGCCAGCAGGCCCGGGACCTACAATGAGCAGTTCTTC.

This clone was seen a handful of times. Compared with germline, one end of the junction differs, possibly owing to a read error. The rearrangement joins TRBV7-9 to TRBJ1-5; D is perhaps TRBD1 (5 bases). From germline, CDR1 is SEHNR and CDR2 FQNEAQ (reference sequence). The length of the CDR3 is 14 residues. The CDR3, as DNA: TGTGCCAGCAGCTTAGGGCAGGGCAAACAGCCCCAGCATTTT. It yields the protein CASSLGQGKQPQHF.

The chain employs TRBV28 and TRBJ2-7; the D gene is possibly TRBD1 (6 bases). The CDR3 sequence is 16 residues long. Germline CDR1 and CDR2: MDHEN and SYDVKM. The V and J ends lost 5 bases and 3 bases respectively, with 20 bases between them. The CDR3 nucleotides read TGTGCCAGCAGTCGGCGCTCCTCGGGACAACTCTACGAGCAGTACTTC. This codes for CASSRRSSGQLYEQYF.

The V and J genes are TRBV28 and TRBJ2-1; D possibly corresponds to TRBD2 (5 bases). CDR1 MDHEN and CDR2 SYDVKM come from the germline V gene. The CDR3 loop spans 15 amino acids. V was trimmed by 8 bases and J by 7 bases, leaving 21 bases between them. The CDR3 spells CASAWVEAFRNEQFF. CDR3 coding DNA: TGTGCCAGCGCCTGGGTGGAGGCGTTTAGGAATGAGCAGTTCTTC.

The CDR3 here is CASAVGIGAYNEQFF. As DNA, the CDR3 is TGTGCCAGCGCGGTCGGGATCGGAGCTTACAATGAGCAGTTCTTC. The chain links TRBV7-9 to TRBJ2-1, with TRBD2 as a possible D gene (5 bases). The germline V gene encodes CDR1 SEHNR and CDR2 FQNEAQ (reference sequence). The CDR3 has 15 residues. Trimming removed 8 bases from V and 4 bases from J, with 18 bases in between.

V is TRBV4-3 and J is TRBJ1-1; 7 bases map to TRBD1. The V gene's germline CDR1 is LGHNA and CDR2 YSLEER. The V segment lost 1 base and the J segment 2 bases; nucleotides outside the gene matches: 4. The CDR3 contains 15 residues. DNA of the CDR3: TGCGCCAGCAGCCAAGTGGCAGGGGGAAACACTGAAGCTTTCTTT. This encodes CASSQVAGGNTEAFF.

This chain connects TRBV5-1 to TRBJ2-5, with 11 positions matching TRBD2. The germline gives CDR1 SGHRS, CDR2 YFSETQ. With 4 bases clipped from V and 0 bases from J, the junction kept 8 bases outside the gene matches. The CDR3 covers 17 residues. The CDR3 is CASSLTTGLADQETQYF. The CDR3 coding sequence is TGCGCCAGCAGCCTTACCACGGGACTAGCGGACCAAGAGACCCAGTACTTC. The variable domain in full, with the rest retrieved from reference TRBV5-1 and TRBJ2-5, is KAGVTQTPRYLIKTRGQQVTLSCSPISGHRSVSWYQQTPGQGLQFLFEYFSETQRNKGNFPGRFSGRQFSNSRSEMNVSTLELGDSALYLCASSLTTGLADQETQYFGPGTRLLVL.

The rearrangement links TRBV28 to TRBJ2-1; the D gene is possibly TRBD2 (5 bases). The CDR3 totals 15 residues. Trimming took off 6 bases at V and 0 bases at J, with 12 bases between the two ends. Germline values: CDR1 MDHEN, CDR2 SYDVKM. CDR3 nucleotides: TGTGCCAGCAGCCGGGGTGGGAGCTCCTACAATGAGCAGTTCTTC. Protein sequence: CASSRGGSSYNEQFF.

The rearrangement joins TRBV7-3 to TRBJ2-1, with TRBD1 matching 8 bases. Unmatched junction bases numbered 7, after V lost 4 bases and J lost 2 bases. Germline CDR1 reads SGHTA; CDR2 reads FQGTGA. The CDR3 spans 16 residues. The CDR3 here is CASSSGTGHPYNEQFF. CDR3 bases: TGTGCCAGCAGCTCCGGGACAGGCCATCCCTACAATGAGCAGTTCTTC. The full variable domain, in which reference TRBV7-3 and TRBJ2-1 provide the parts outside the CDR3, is GAGVSQTPSNKVTEKGKYVELRCDPISGHTALYWYRQSLGQGPEFLIYFQGTGAADDSGLPNDRFFAVRPEGSVSTLKIQRTERGDSAVYLCASSSGTGHPYNEQFFGPGTRLTVL.

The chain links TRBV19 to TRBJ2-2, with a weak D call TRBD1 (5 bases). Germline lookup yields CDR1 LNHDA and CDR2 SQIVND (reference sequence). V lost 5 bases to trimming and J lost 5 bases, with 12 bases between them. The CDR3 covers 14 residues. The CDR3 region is CASSLQVQTGELFF. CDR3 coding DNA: TGTGCCAGTAGTCTACAGGTCCAAACCGGGGAGCTGTTTTTT.

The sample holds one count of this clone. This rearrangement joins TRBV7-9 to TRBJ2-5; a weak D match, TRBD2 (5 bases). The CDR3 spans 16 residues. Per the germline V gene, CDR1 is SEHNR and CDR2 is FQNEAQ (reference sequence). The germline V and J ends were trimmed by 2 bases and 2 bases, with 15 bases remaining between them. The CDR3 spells CASSLIPNRLQETQYF. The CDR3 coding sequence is TGTGCCAGCAGCTTAATCCCCAATAGACTACAAGAGACCCAGTACTTC.

CDR3 DNA: TGTGCCAGCAGTACGGACAGGGGATCTGGCTACACCTTC. This translates into CASSTDRGSGYTF. This chain uses TRBV2 with TRBJ1-2, with 9 bases identical to TRBD1. The V and J ends lost 5 bases and 7 bases, in that order; junction bases with no gene match: 5. Germline V gene sequence: CDR1 SNHLY, CDR2 FYNNEI. The CDR3 is 13 amino acids.

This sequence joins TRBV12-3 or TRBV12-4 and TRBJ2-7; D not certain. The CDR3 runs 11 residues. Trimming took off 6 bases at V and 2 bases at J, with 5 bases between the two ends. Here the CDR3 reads CASRRAYEQYF. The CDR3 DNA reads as TGTGCCAGCAGGCGTGCCTACGAGCAGTACTTC.

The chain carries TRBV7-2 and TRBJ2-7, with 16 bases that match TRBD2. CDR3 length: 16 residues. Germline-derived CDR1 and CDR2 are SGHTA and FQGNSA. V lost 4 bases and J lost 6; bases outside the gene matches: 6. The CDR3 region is CASSSGTSGREREQYF. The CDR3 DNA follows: TGTGCCAGCAGCTCCGGGACTAGCGGGAGGGAACGCGAGCAGTACTTC.

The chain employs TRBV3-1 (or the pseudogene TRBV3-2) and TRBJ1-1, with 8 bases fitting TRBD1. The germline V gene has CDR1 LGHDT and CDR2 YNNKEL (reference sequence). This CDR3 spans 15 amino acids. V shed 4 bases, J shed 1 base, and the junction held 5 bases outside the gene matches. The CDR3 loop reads CASSPGQGSNTEAFF. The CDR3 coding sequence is TGTGCCAGCAGCCCCGGACAGGGATCGAACACTGAAGCTTTCTTT.

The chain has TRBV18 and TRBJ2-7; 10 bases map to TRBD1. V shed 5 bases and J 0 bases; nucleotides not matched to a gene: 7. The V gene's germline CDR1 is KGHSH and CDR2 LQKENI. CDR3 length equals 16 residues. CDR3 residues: CASSSDRGLISYEQYF. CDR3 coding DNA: TGTGCCAGCTCATCAGACAGGGGGCTCATCTCCTACGAGCAGTACTTC.

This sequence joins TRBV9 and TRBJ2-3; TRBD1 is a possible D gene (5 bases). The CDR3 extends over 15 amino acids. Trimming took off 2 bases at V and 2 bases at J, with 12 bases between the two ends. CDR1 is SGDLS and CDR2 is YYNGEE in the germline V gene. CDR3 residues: CASSVDQGLTDTQYF. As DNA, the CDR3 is TGTGCCAGCAGCGTTGACCAGGGCCTCACAGATACGCAGTATTTT.

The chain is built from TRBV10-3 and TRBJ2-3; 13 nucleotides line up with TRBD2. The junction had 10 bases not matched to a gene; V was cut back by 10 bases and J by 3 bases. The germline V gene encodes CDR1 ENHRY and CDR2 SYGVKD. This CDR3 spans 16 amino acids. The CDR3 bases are TGTGCCACCGGATCCCGGACTAGCGGGAGAACAGATACGCAGTATTTT. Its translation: CATGSRTSGRTDTQYF.

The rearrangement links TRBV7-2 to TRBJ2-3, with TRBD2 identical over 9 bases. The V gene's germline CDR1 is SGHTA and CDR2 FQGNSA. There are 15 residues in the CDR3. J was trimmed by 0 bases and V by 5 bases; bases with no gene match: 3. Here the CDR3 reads CASSLTSGSTDTQYF. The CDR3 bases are TGTGCCAGCAGCCTAACTAGCGGGAGCACAGATACGCAGTATTTT.

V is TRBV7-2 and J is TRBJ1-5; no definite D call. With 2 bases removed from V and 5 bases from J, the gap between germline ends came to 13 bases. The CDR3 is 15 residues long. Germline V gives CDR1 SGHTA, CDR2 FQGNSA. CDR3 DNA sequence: TGTGCCAGCAGCTTAAATGGGGAGCACCATCAGCCCCAGCATTTT. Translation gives CASSLNGEHHQPQHF. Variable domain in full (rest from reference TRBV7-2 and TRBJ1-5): GAGVSQSPSNKVTEKGKDVELRCDPISGHTALYWYRQSLGQGLEFLIYFQGNSAPDKSGLPSDRFSAERTGGSVSTLTIQRTQQEDSAVYLCASSLNGEHHQPQHFGDGTRLSIL.

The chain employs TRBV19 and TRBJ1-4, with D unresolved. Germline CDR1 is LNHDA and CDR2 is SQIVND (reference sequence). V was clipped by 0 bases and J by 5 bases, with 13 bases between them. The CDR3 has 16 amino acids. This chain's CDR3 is CASSIELYAPNEKLFF. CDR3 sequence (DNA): TGTGCCAGTAGTATAGAACTTTACGCGCCGAATGAAAAACTGTTTTTT.